This TCR beta chain was obtained from a study of Tregs in tolerant kidney transplant recipients. About the research overall: The nonmyeloablative bone marrow transplants came from related graft donors, with transient mixed chimerism.

Sequenced by immunoSEQ multiplex PCR; TCRdb stores in-frame clones only, minus some. This sample carries 90,000 to 120,000 clones, roughly 90% of them seen once, and the ten largest clones take 0.3% to 0.4%. V shed 7 bases, J shed 9 bases, and the junction held 14 bases outside the gene matches. Germline V CDR1 and CDR2: SQVTM, ANQGSEA. This CDR3 is built from 14 residues. Unstimulated regulatory T cells (CD4+CD25+CD127-), CD4+CD25- non-regulatory cells, CD4 and CD8 cells were FACS-sorted from thawed PBMCs. This clone occurred once. Its antigen is not identified. Study observations and caveats: Antigen-driven expansion was suggested because donor-specific Tregs expanded more than all Tregs in tolerant patients. This study did not directly address biological reproducibility.

The starting material was CD4+ T cells from blood, obtained before the transplant. The chain recombines TRBV29-1 with TRBJ2-1; 8 nucleotides align to TRBD1. The source is a human donor who received a combined kidney and bone marrow transplant. CDR3 DNA: TGCAGCGCGCAACAGGGGGAATGGAATCCTGAGCAGTTCTTC. It specifies CSAQQGEWNPEQFF.